These T cell receptor beta chains were read from a single sample in a study of cytomegalovirus exposure and HLA in healthy donors. This table comes from immunoSEQ multiplex PCR, and its TCRdb copy is limited to in-frame clones, with some not included. The table includes about 200,000 clones, 87% detected once. Sequencing was carried out using PBMCs. The receptors shown here come from a woman aged 18-30 years in good health and CMV-seropositive. The CDR3 runs from the conserved cysteine through the conserved F or W. A D gene is named only where the DNA matches it firmly. The size entry is marked missing in some rows and otherwise reads once, few, many or a size class.

D | length | J | size | V | DNA | CDR3
- | 13 | TRBJ1-1 | - | TRBV27 | TGTGCCAGCAGTCTAGGGGGGGACACTGAAGCTTTCTTT | CASSLGGDTEAFF
- | 13 | TRBJ1-5 | - | TRBV27 | TGTGCCAGCAGTTTGGGGGGGGATCAGCCCCAGCATTTT | CASSLGGDQPQHF
- | 12 | TRBJ2-5 | - | TRBV5-1 | TGCGCCAGCAGACTAGGCACCGAGACCCAGTACTTC | CASRLGTETQYF
TRBD2 | 14 | TRBJ2-7 | once | TRBV27 | TGTGCCAGCAGGGGACTAGCGGGAGTTAGGGAGCAGTACTTC | CASRGLAGVREQYF
TRBD2 | 16 | TRBJ2-1 | - | TRBV27 | TGTGCCAGCAGTTTAATAGCGGGAGGGGTCTACAATGAGCAGTTCTTC | CASSLIAGGVYNEQFF
TRBD1 | 17 | TRBJ1-2 | - | TRBV27 | TGTGCCAGCAGTCCCGGGACAGGGGGCAGGGGAAACTATGGCTACACCTTC | CASSPGTGGRGNYGYTF
- | 15 | TRBJ2-1 | - | TRBV6-4 | TGTGCCAGCAGTGTTGGCGGGAAAATATACAATGAGCAGTTCTTC | CASSVGGKIYNEQFF
TRBD2 | 15 | TRBJ2-7 | - | TRBV9 | TGTGCCAGCAGCCTCCGGTGGGGGGGAGACGGGGAGCAGTACTTC | CASSLRWGGDGEQYF
- | 12 | TRBJ1-2 | once | TRBV30 | TGTGCCTGGGGAGACGGGAACTATGGCTACACCTTC | CAWGDGNYGYTF
- | 13 | TRBJ2-7 | - | TRBV28 | TGTGCCACCACCGTTGACAGCTCCTACGAGCAGTACTTC | CATTVDSSYEQYF
- | 14 | TRBJ1-2 | - | TRBV28 | TGTGCCAGCAGTTCGGGTTCGGGGTTGGGCGGCTACACCTTC | CASSSGSGLGGYTF
TRBD1 | 14 | TRBJ1-2 | - | TRBV10-3 | TGTGCCATCAGCAGGACAGGTTTGAACTATGGCTACACCTTC | CAISRTGLNYGYTF
- | 14 | TRBJ2-5 | - | TRBV28 | TGTGCCAGCCTTCATCGGGCGGGGAAAGAGACCCAGTACTTC | CASLHRAGKETQYF
- | 13 | TRBJ2-2 | - | TRBV27 | TGTGCCAGCAGTTTGACAGCTACCGGGGAGCTGTTTTTT | CASSLTATGELFF
- | 13 | TRBJ2-7 | - | TRBV27 | TGTGCCAGCAGTTCTTGGCAGGCCTCCGAGCAGTACTTC | CASSSWQASEQYF
- | 12 | TRBJ2-1 | - | TRBV28 | TGTGCCATTCGGCGGGCGTACAATGAGCAGTTCTTC | CAIRRAYNEQFF
- | 12 | TRBJ2-1 | - | TRBV27 | TGTGCCAGCAGTCCCCAGGGAAGTGAGCAGTTCTTC | CASSPQGSEQFF
- | 15 | TRBJ1-1 | - | TRBV11-2 | TGTGCCAGCAGCCCAAGCCCTCAGGTGAACACTGAAGCTTTCTTT | CASSPSPQVNTEAFF